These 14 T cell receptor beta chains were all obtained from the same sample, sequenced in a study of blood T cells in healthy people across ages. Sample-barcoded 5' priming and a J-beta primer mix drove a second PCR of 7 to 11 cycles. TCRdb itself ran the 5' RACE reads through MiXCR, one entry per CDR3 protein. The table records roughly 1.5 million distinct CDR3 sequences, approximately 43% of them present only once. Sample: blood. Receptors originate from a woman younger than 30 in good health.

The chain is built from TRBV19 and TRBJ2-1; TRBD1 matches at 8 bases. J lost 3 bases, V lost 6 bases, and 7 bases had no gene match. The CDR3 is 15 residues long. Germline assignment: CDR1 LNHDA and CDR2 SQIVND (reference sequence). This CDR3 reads CASSSTGDDYNEQFF. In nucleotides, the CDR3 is TGTGCCAGTAGCTCGACAGGGGACGACTACAATGAGCAGTTCTTC.

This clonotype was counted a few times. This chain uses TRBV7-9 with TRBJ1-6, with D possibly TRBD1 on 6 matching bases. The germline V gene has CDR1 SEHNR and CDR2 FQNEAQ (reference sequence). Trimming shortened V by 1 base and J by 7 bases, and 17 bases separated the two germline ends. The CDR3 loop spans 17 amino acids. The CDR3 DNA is TGTGCCAGCAGCTTAGTTGGCCACAGGGAGGGCAATTCACCCCTCCACTTT. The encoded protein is CASSLVGHREGNSPLHF. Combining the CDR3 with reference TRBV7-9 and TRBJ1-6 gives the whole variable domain DTGVSQNPRHKITKRGQNVTFRCDPISEHNRLYWYRQTLGQGPEFLTYFQNEAQLEKSRLLSDRFSAERPKGSFSTLEIQRTEQGDSAMYLCASSLVGHREGNSPLHFGNGTRLTVT.

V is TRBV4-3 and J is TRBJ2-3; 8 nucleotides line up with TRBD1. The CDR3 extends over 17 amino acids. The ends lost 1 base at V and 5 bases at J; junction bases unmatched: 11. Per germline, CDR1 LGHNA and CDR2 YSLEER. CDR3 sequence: CASSQGVSGTGGDTQYF. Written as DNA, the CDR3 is TGCGCCAGCAGCCAAGGGGTTTCCGGGACAGGAGGAGATACGCAGTATTTT.

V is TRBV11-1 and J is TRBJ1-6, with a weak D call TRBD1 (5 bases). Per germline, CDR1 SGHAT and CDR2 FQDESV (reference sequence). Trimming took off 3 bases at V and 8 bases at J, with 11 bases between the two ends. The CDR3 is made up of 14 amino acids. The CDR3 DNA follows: TGTGCCAGCAGCTTGACAGATGGTGATTCACCCCTCCACTTT. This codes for CASSLTDGDSPLHF.

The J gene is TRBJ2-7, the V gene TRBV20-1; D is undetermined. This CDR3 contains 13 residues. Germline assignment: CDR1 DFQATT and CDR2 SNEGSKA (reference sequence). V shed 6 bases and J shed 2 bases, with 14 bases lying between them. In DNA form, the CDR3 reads TGCAGTGCCCCCAGGTCACCGACCTACGAGCAGTACTTC. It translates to CSAPRSPTYEQYF.

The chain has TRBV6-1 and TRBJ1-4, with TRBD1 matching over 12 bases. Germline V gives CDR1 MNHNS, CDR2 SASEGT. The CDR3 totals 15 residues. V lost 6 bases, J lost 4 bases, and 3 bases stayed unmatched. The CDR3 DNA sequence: TGTGCCAGCAGGGGGACAGGGGGCATTAATGAAAAACTGTTTTTT. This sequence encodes CASRGTGGINEKLFF.

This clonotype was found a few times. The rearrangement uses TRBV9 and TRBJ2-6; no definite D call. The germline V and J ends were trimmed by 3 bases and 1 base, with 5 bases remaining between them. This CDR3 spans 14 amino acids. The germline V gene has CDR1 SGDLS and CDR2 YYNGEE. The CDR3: CASSGKSGANVLTF. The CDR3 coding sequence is TGTGCCAGCAGCGGAAAATCTGGGGCCAACGTCCTGACTTTC.

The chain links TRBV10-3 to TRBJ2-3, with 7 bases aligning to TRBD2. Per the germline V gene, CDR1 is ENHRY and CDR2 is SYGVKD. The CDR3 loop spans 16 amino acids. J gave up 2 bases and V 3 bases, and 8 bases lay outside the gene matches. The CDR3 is CAISDLAEINTDTQYF. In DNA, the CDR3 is TGTGCCATCAGTGACCTAGCGGAAATTAACACAGATACGCAGTATTTT.

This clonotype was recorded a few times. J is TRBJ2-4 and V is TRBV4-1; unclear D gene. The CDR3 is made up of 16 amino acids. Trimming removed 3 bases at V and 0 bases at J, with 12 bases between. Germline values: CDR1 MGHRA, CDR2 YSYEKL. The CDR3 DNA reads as TGCGCCAGCAGCCAGGTGGTCGGGCAAGCCAAAAACATTCAGTACTTC. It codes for CASSQVVGQAKNIQYF.

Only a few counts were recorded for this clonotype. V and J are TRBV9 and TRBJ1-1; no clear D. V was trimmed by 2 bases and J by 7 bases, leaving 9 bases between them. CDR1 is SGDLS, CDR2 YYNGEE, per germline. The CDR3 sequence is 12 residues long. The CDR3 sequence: CASSVHGDEAFF. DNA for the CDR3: TGTGCCAGCAGCGTCCACGGGGATGAAGCTTTCTTT.

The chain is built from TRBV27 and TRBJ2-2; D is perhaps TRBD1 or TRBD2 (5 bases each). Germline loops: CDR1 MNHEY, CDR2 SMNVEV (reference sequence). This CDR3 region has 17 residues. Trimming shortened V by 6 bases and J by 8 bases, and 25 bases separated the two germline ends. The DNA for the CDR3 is TGTGCCAGCAGAACTTTCACTCGGGACCCCAGAACGGGGGAGCTGTTTTTT. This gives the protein CASRTFTRDPRTGELFF.

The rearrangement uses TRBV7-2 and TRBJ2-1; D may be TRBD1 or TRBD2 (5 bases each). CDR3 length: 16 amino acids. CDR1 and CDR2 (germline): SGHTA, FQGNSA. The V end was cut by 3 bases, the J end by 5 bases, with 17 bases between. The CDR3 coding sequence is TGTGCCAGCAGCTTGAGGGGTTTACGGGTAAACAATGAGCAGTTCTTC. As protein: CASSLRGLRVNNEQFF. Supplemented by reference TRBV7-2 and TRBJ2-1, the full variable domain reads GAGVSQSPSNKVTEKGKDVELRCDPISGHTALYWYRQSLGQGLEFLIYFQGNSAPDKSGLPSDRFSAERTGGSVSTLTIQRTQQEDSAVYLCASSLRGLRVNNEQFFGPGTRLTVL.

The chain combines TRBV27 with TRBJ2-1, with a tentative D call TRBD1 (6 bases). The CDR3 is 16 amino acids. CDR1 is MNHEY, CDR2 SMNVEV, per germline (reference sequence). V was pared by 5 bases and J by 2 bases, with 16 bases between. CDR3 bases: TGTGCCAGCAGTCCCACAGGGTATTGGACCTACAATGAGCAGTTCTTC. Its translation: CASSPTGYWTYNEQFF.

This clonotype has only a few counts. CDR3 coding DNA: TGCGCCAGCAGCCAAGAGGCCAGCCCACAAGAGACCCAGTACTTC. Protein: CASSQEASPQETQYF. This chain links TRBV4-3 with TRBJ2-5; D gene unclear. The CDR3 is 15 residues long. The ends were cut back, 0 bases at V and 2 bases at J, with 10 bases in the middle. The V gene's germline CDR1 is LGHNA and CDR2 YSLEER.